The 5 T cell receptor beta chains reported below all come from one sample, sequenced in a study of CD8+ T cells in alopecia areata. Noted treatment: oral pan-JAK inhibitor, 5-10 mg twice daily. Investigators isolated RNA and reverse transcribed it into cDNA to act as the sequencing template. Sequencing used immunoSEQ multiplex PCR; TCRdb keeps in-frame clones, though not all of them. In the table there are around 200,000 clones, more than 55% of which are singletons. The sample in question was CD4+ T cells sorted from blood, obtained at week 4, from a patient treated with tofacitinib. These receptors were obtained from a human donor with alopecia areata.

The chain couples TRBV7-2 to TRBJ2-7; D is perhaps TRBD2 (6 bases). The CDR3 spans 13 residues. Deletions cut 3 bases from V and 6 bases from J, with 12 bases between. The germline CDR1 and CDR2 sequences are SGHTA and FQGNSA. CDR3 coding DNA: TGTGCCAGCAGCTTCGGGACTTACGGCGAGCAGTACTTC. Protein: CASSFGTYGEQYF.

This chain joins TRBV30 and TRBJ2-1, with TRBD2 identical over 10 bases. The germline V gene encodes CDR1 GTSNPN and CDR2 SVGIG (reference sequence). This CDR3 contains 15 residues. Trimming removed 8 bases from V and 3 bases from J; junction bases left unmatched: 10. The CDR3, as DNA: TGTGCCGGAACCTCCGGACTAGCGGTCTACAATGAGCAGTTCTTC. Its protein is CAGTSGLAVYNEQFF.

The V gene is TRBV5-1, the J gene TRBJ1-2; 7 nucleotides line up with TRBD1. The CDR3 covers 14 residues. J lost 4 bases, V lost 1 base, and 4 bases had no gene match. CDR1 SGHRS and CDR2 YFSETQ come from the germline V gene. The chain's CDR3 is CASSLQTGAYGYTF. CDR3 DNA: TGCGCCAGCAGCTTGCAAACAGGGGCCTATGGCTACACCTTC.

This rearrangement joins TRBV29-1 to TRBJ2-3; the D is unclear. V dropped 5 bases and J dropped 3 bases, with 15 bases sitting between them. The CDR3 covers 14 residues. The V gene's germline CDR1 is SQVTM and CDR2 ANQGSEA. The CDR3 sequence: CSVKGNFGTDTQYF. CDR3 sequence (DNA): TGCAGCGTTAAGGGTAACTTTGGAACAGATACGCAGTATTTT.

The CDR3 DNA follows: TGCAGCGTTACGTCGGGGGAGGCCGTTGGCTACACCTTC. Encoded protein: CSVTSGEAVGYTF. V gene TRBV29-1 combines with J gene TRBJ1-2; tentative D call: TRBD1 (5 bases). V was trimmed by 5 bases and J by 7 bases, leaving 17 bases between them. The length of the CDR3 is 13 residues. CDR1 is SQVTM, CDR2 ANQGSEA, per germline.